A selection of T cell receptor beta chains follows, all from one sample in a study of spatial heterogeneity in lung cancer. One entry per CDR3 protein results from TCRdb running MiXCR on the 5' RACE reads. The repertoire holds over 14,000 distinct CDR3 sequences, with roughly 6.6% as singletons. The sequenced sample was lung tumor tissue, obtained at surgery. The receptors originated from a male donor with early-stage non-small cell lung cancer. CDR3s include the opening cysteine and the closing phenylalanine or tryptophan. The order of the fields is D gene, V gene, clone size, J gene, CDR3 DNA, CDR3 protein. The D gene is left open where the match is weak. Not every row has a clone size; where given, it reads once, few, many or a size class.

TRBD1	TRBV4-3	.	TRBJ1-2	TGCGCCAGCAGCGTCCGGGACAGCCTCTCTGGAGGCTACACCTTC	CASSVRDSLSGGYTF
TRBD2	TRBV2	few	TRBJ2-3	TGTGCCAGCAGGGAGGGGACTAGCGGGGGAACCTCCCGCACAGATACGCAGTATTTT	CASREGTSGGTSRTDTQYF
.	TRBV30	many	TRBJ2-1	TGTGCCTGTCGGACCGAGATTTACAATGAGCAGTTCTTC	CACRTEIYNEQFF
TRBD2	TRBV6-5	.	TRBJ2-2	TGTGCCAGCAGGCGGTTAGCGGGAGGACGCCGGGTCGGGGAGCTGTTTTTT	CASRRLAGGRRVGELFF
.	TRBV7-9	.	TRBJ2-7	TGTGCCAGCAGCTTAGATGATCGGACAGAAGGATACGAGCAGTACTTC	CASSLDDRTEGYEQYF
.	TRBV29-1	medium-sized	TRBJ2-3	TGCAGCGCCGACGACGGATCAGATACGCAGTATTTT	CSADDGSDTQYF
TRBD2	TRBV7-8	many	TRBJ2-1	TGTGCCAGCAGCTTAGGTCCTGGGGGGGTGAGTTACAATGAGCAGTTCTTC	CASSLGPGGVSYNEQFF
.	TRBV15	few	TRBJ1-5	TGTGCCACCAGCAGAGATAAAGCGGCGGGGCAGCCCCAGCATTTT	CATSRDKAAGQPQHF
TRBD1	TRBV4-1	few	TRBJ1-5	TGCGCCAGCAGCCAAGGGTACAGGGGGCAGGATCAGCCCCAGCATTTT	CASSQGYRGQDQPQHF
TRBD1	TRBV20-1	many	TRBJ1-1	TGCAGTGCTAGAAGGACAGGGGGCATGAACACTGAAGCTTTCTTT	CSARRTGGMNTEAFF
.	TRBV7-2	.	TRBJ2-3	TGTGCCAGCAGCCCCCTCTCCGGGGTGGCAGATACGCAGTATTTT	CASSPLSGVADTQYF
TRBD1	TRBV5-4	.	TRBJ1-2	TGTGCCAGCAGCACCGGGACAGGGCTACACGGCTACACCTTC	CASSTGTGLHGYTF
.	TRBV18	many	TRBJ2-5	TGTGCCAGCTCACGCAGGGACCAAGAGACCCAGTACTTC	CASSRRDQETQYF
.	TRBV20-1	many	TRBJ1-2	TGCAGTGCTAGAGATTCCGTGAACTATGGCTACACCTTC	CSARDSVNYGYTF
.	TRBV2	many	TRBJ2-1	TGTGCCAGCGAGGGTAGCAGTTACAATGAGCAGTTCTTC	CASEGSSYNEQFF
TRBD2	TRBV7-2	few	TRBJ2-5	TGTGCCAGCAGCCAGGCGCTAGCGGGGGCCCGGATGGCCCAGTACTTC	CASSQALAGARMAQYF
.	TRBV12-3/TRBV12-4	few	TRBJ2-2	TGTGCCAGCAGTTTACAGGGGCGGAGCACCGGGGAGCTGTTTTTT	CASSLQGRSTGELFF
.	TRBV20-1	few	TRBJ1-2	TGCAGTGCTAGAGATACGCAGACTATTAACTATGGCTACACCTTC	CSARDTQTINYGYTF
TRBD1	TRBV5-1	few	TRBJ2-5	TGCGCCAGCAGCGACGACAGGGGAGGATACCAAGAGACCCAGTACTTC	CASSDDRGGYQETQYF
.	TRBV24-1	medium-sized	TRBJ2-2	TGTGCCACCAGTGACCCCAGGAGTAGCGGGAACACCGGGGAGCTGTTTTTT	CATSDPRSSGNTGELFF
TRBD1	TRBV15	medium-sized	TRBJ2-5	TGTGCCACCAGCAGGGGAACAGGAGGGACAGGGAAAGAGACCCAGTACTTC	CATSRGTGGTGKETQYF
TRBD1	TRBV29-1	many	TRBJ1-4	TGCAGCGTTGAAGATGGACAGGGGGCTGAAAAACTGTTTTTT	CSVEDGQGAEKLFF
.	TRBV29-1	many	TRBJ2-5	TGCAGCGTTGAAGGTGGGGGGGCTCGAGAGACCCAGTACTTC	CSVEGGGARETQYF
.	TRBV20-1	many	TRBJ2-4	TGCAGTGCTCCGGCGGAGGGCATCCAAAACATTCAGTACTTC	CSAPAEGIQNIQYF
TRBD1	TRBV12-3/TRBV12-4	many	TRBJ1-2	TGTGCCAGCAGTTCCGGACAGGGACATGGCTACACCTTC	CASSSGQGHGYTF
.	TRBV27	many	TRBJ1-5	TGTGCCAGCAGGGATGGGGGGAATCAGCCCCAGCATTTT	CASRDGGNQPQHF
TRBD1	TRBV2	many	TRBJ2-5	TGTGCCAGCAGAGCCGGACAGGCGGGAGAGACCCAGTACTTC	CASRAGQAGETQYF
TRBD2	TRBV6-5	medium-sized	TRBJ2-7	TGTGCCAGCAGTTACCAGTCGCGGGAGGCCTACGAGCAGTACTTC	CASSYQSREAYEQYF
TRBD2	TRBV24-1	.	TRBJ2-3	TGTGCCACCAGTGGGGCGGGGGGGCCGCATACGCAGTATTTT	CATSGAGGPHTQYF
.	TRBV12-3/TRBV12-4	many	TRBJ1-2	TGTGCCAGCAGTTTATCGGATCTCCTCCTCTATGGCTACACCTTC	CASSLSDLLLYGYTF
.	TRBV7-2	many	TRBJ1-2	TGTGCCAGCAGCTTCAGGCAGGCCTTAAACTATGGCTACACCTTC	CASSFRQALNYGYTF
TRBD1	TRBV20-1	many	TRBJ1-2	TGCAGTGCTAGTCCCCCGGGACAGGGAAACTATGGCTACACCTTC	CSASPPGQGNYGYTF
.	TRBV18	few	TRBJ2-2	TGTGCCAGCTTCAGGGGAACCGGGGAGCTGTTTTTT	CASFRGTGELFF
.	TRBV7-2	.	TRBJ2-5	TGTGCCAGCAGCTTAGGGGGGCCCAGCGAGACCCAGTACTTC	CASSLGGPSETQYF
.	TRBV5-1	many	TRBJ1-2	TGCGCCAGCAGCCTACACCCGGAACGCCAACTATACTATGGCTACACCTTC	CASSLHPERQLYYGYTF
TRBD2	TRBV7-8	many	TRBJ2-7	TGTGCCAGCAGCTTACTAGCGGGAGGTTACGAGCAGTACTTC	CASSLLAGGYEQYF
TRBD1	TRBV5-1	many	TRBJ1-1	TGCGCCAGCAGCTTCAGACAGGGGGCTGGTACTGAAGCTTTCTTT	CASSFRQGAGTEAFF
.	TRBV6-1	many	TRBJ1-1	TGTGCCAGCCGACACCTGAACACTGAAGCTTTCTTT	CASRHLNTEAFF
.	TRBV12-3/TRBV12-4	.	TRBJ2-5	TGTGCCAGCAGTTCCGCGGGTCGGCAAGAGACCCAGTACTTC	CASSSAGRQETQYF
.	TRBV2	many	TRBJ2-1	TGTGCCAGCTCGTTTGTAGGCCGCTTCAATGAGCAGTTCTTC	CASSFVGRFNEQFF
.	TRBV5-1	medium-sized	TRBJ2-5	TGCGCCAGCAGCTTGGCCGGAGAGTACCAAGAGACCCAGTACTTC	CASSLAGEYQETQYF
.	TRBV27	.	TRBJ1-2	TGTGCCAGCAGTCCGTGGGGCAGGGGTTCTTATGGCTACACCTTC	CASSPWGRGSYGYTF
TRBD1	TRBV18	few	TRBJ1-1	TGTGCCAGCTCGTACTCTACAGGGGGCAAAACTGAAGCTTTCTTT	CASSYSTGGKTEAFF
.	TRBV28	many	TRBJ1-5	TGTGCCAGCAGTTTAGCAGGGAATAGCAATCAGCCCCAGCATTTT	CASSLAGNSNQPQHF
.	TRBV7-2	few	TRBJ2-7	TGTGCCAGCAGCTTATCTGGGGCAGCGGATCTACGAGGGCAGTACTTC	CASSLSGAADLRGQYF
TRBD1	TRBV5-1	few	TRBJ2-4	TGCGCCAGCAGCAGAGAGGGGACAGCTCAACGAAACATTCAGTACTTC	CASSREGTAQRNIQYF
TRBD1	TRBV20-1	few	TRBJ2-3	TGCAGTGCGACTCGGCGGGACAGGGTCCTAAGCACAGATACGCAGTATTTT	CSATRRDRVLSTDTQYF
.	TRBV2	medium-sized	TRBJ2-3	TGTGCCAGCAGTCCCGAGGGGCCAGATACGCAGTATTTT	CASSPEGPDTQYF
TRBD1	TRBV7-2	few	TRBJ2-5	TGTGCCAGCAGCGTCCGGGACAGGGGCCCCCAGTACTTC	CASSVRDRGPQYF
.	TRBV4-3	few	TRBJ1-5	TGCGCCAGCAGCCAAGATCAGGGGCTCAATCAGCCCCAGCATTTT	CASSQDQGLNQPQHF
.	TRBV7-3	many	TRBJ2-1	TGTGCCAGCAGCTTAACCGACAGCTCCTACAATGAGCAGTTCTTC	CASSLTDSSYNEQFF
.	TRBV20-1	many	TRBJ1-1	TGCAGTGCTAGACAATCCGGGGGGGACACTGAAGCTTTCTTT	CSARQSGGDTEAFF
TRBD1	TRBV25-1	many	TRBJ2-5	TGTGCCAGCAGTGAATACGGACAGGAAGAGACCCAGTACTTC	CASSEYGQEETQYF
.	TRBV10-3	many	TRBJ2-5	TGTGCCATCAGTGAGAGGTTCGGGACCCAGTACTTC	CAISERFGTQYF
.	TRBV5-6	.	TRBJ2-2	TGTGCCAGCAGCGAGGACTGGAACACCGGGGAGCTGTTTTTT	CASSEDWNTGELFF
.	TRBV11-2	.	TRBJ1-6	TGTGCCAGCAGCCCGGCCCTTACAGGATCCCTCCACTTT	CASSPALTGSLHF
.	TRBV5-1	few	TRBJ1-3	TGCGCCAGCAGCGTACAGGGCTCTGGAAACACCATATATTTT	CASSVQGSGNTIYF
TRBD1	TRBV6-1	many	TRBJ1-6	TGTGCCAGTCTCCGGGACAGGGGTAATTCACCCCTCCACTTT	CASLRDRGNSPLHF
.	TRBV20-1	medium-sized	TRBJ1-1	TGCAGTGCTAGAGAGCGGGTTTGGGCTTTCTTT	CSARERVWAFF